The 4 T cell receptor beta chains below all came from one sample that was sequenced in a study of graft-versus-host responses after intestinal transplantation. Antigen specificity for these receptors is unknown. The repertoire was sequenced with immunoSEQ multiplex PCR; TCRdb's copy has only in-frame clones and lacks some. This sample yields 70,000 to 95,000 clones, of which about 93% are seen a single time; 1% to 1.4% belongs to the top ten. The sample in question was unstimulated CD8+ T cells sorted from spleen or lymph node cells, obtained before transplant. The receptor set was obtained from a human donor who was the organ donor for an intestinal transplant.

This clone was observed once. The J gene is TRBJ2-7, the V gene TRBV2; 15 positions match TRBD2. This CDR3 has 16 amino acids. The germline V gene has CDR1 SNHLY and CDR2 FYNNEI. Trimming at V came to 6 bases and at J to 5 bases, leaving 8 bases not matched to a gene. The CDR3 sequence is CASRTGLAGGINEQYF. CDR3 nucleotide sequence: TGTGCCAGCAGAACTGGACTAGCGGGGGGGATAAACGAGCAGTACTTC.

V and J are TRBV5-6 and TRBJ2-7; 9 nucleotides match TRBD1. V lost 2 bases and J lost 5; bases outside the gene matches: 2. Germline CDR1 reads SGHDT; CDR2 reads YYEEEE. There are 13 residues in the CDR3. The CDR3 loop reads CASSFRQGDEQYF. For the CDR3, the DNA is TGTGCCAGCAGCTTTAGACAGGGGGACGAGCAGTACTTC.

The chain joins TRBV7-9 to TRBJ2-1; TRBD2 matches 12 bases. The trim removed 3 bases at V and 6 bases at J, leaving 12 bases unmatched. Germline V gene lookup returns CDR1 SEHNR and CDR2 FQNEAQ (reference sequence). The length of the CDR3 is 18 residues. The CDR3 region is CASSLGLAGWPSGNEQFF. The CDR3 DNA reads as TGTGCCAGCAGCTTGGGACTAGCGGGTTGGCCCTCTGGCAATGAGCAGTTCTTC.

The rearrangement joins TRBV10-2 to TRBJ2-7; TRBD2 agrees at 9 bases. The germline V gene encodes CDR1 WSHSY and CDR2 SAAADI. Germline trimming cut 6 bases from V and 4 bases from J; bases unmatched to any gene: 7. There are 14 residues in the CDR3. Here the CDR3 DNA reads TGCGCCAGCAGGGCGGGACTAGCAGCTTACGAGCAGTACTTC. Its translation is CASRAGLAAYEQYF.